This T cell receptor beta chain was obtained from a study of cytomegalovirus exposure and HLA in healthy donors. The V gene lost 4 bases and the J gene lost 4 bases, with 14 bases spanning the gap. Per germline, CDR1 SGHNT and CDR2 YYREEE (reference sequence). The CDR3 has 14 residues. In regard to this clone: What it binds is unknown.

Study-wide results and caveats: Later on, an analysis tied 18,000 or so TCR beta sequences to HLA alleles at 0.05 false discovery rate.

The PCR had 60 Vbeta and 13 Jbeta primers. Original processing notes: The authors later counted 65 million to 80 million unique TCR beta chains, 9.5 million to 13 million of them shared. Measured with immunoSEQ multiplex PCR; TCRdb has only the in-frame clones, and not every one. The V and J calls and clone size were taken over from that table, and D and trimming were inferred from the DNA. This table holds under 200,000 clones, roughly 80% found once. The V and J genes are TRBV5-4 and TRBJ1-1; D call uncertain. This clonotype was obtained from a male donor in good health and CMV-seronegative. Material for sequencing was PBMCs. CDR3 loop: CASSDPRGVTEAFF. For the CDR3, the DNA is TGTGCCAGCAGCGATCCTCGGGGAGTCACTGAAGCTTTCTTT.